The clone carrying this T cell receptor beta chain has just a few counts. These data are taken from a study of regulatory T cells in long-lasting Graves disease. Time point given: persistent/refractory GD, antithyroid drugs over 5 years with positive TRAb. After RNA was extracted from PBMCs, the TCR library was made from it. Per American Thyroid Association guidelines, Graves' disease was diagnosed. Both iRepertoire HTBI primers and Arm-PCR of CDR3 regions were used to build the TCR beta libraries. In TCRdb, the multiplex PCR reads were re-called with MiXCR into one record per CDR3 protein. The sample lists 300,000 to 500,000 distinct CDR3 sequences, around 20% occurring once. This material consisted of peripheral blood mononuclear cells (PBMCs), taken when the disease was refractory, from a patient treated with antithyroid drugs. The sequence derives from a female donor with Graves disease.

The CDR3 loop is CASRKDTNYGYTF. Written as DNA, the CDR3 is TGTGCCAGCAGAAAGGACACGAACTATGGCTACACCTTC. The V call is TRBV6-4, the J call TRBJ1-2; tentative D call: TRBD1 (5 bases). Trimming left V 6 bases short and J 2 bases short, with 10 bases between. This CDR3 has 13 amino acids. CDR1 is MRHNA and CDR2 is SNTAGT in the germline V gene.